This TCR beta chain was observed in a study of glioma-infiltrating T cells. Regarding this clonotype: The antigen remains undetermined.

Germline CDR1 reads SGHTA; CDR2 reads FQGNSA. The CDR3 runs 13 residues. The V gene lost 2 bases and the J gene lost 3 bases, with 7 bases spanning the gap. Broader study findings: Very few CDR3 sequences were shared between tissue and blood. Gliomas, especially low-grade, showed above-expected tissue-blood divergence; non-neoplastic patients showed below.

TCR alpha and beta CDR3 regions were amplified from RNA using iRepertoire nested multiplex PCR. Input was 100-400 ng of tissue mRNA or PBMC total RNA. TCRdb re-analysed the multiplex PCR reads in MiXCR, keeping a single row per CDR3 protein. The sample includes 44,000 or so distinct CDR3 sequences, around 24% of them seen just once. V is TRBV7-2 and J is TRBJ2-5; no reliable D call. Material: glioma tissue, nonneoplastic brain tissue, or PBMCs (not recorded which). This TCR derives from a human donor with low-grade glioma or glioblastoma, undergoing nonglioma brain surgery, or in good health (not recorded which). The CDR3 DNA follows: TGTGCCAGCAGCTTAAATTTAAAAGAGACCCAGTACTTC. Translated: CASSLNLKETQYF. Using reference TRBV7-2 and TRBJ2-5 for the parts outside the CDR3, the full variable domain is GAGVSQSPSNKVTEKGKDVELRCDPISGHTALYWYRQSLGQGLEFLIYFQGNSAPDKSGLPSDRFSAERTGGSVSTLTIQRTQQEDSAVYLCASSLNLKETQYFGPGTRLLVL.